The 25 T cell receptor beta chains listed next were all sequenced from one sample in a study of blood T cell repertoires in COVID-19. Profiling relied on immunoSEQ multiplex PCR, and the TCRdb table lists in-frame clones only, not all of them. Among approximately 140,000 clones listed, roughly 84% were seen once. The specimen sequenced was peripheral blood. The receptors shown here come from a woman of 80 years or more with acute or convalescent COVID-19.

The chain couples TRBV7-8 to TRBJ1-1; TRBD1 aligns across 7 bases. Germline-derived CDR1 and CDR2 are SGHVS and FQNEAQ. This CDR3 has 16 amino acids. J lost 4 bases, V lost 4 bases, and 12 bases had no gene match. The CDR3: CASSSQLRQGGTEAFF. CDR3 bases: TGTGCCAGCAGCTCGCAACTTCGTCAGGGGGGCACTGAAGCTTTCTTT.

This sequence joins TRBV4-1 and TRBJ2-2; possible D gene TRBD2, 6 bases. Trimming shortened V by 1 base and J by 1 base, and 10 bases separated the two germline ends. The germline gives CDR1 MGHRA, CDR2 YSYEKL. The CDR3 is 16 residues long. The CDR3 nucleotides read TGCGCCAGCAGCCAAGTGGCGGGGCTGAACACCGGGGAGCTGTTTTTT. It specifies CASSQVAGLNTGELFF.

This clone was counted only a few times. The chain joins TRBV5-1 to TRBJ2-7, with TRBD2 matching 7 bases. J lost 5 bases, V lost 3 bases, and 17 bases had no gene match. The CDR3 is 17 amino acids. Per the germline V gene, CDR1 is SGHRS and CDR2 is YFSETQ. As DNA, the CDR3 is TGCGCCAGCAGCTCGCAGCCCAGCGGGCCTGCGGGGGACGAGCAGTACTTC. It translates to CASSSQPSGPAGDEQYF.

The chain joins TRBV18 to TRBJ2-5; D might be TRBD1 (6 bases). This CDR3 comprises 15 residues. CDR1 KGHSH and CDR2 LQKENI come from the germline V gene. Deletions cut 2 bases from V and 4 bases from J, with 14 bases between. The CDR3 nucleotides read TGTGCCAGCTCACCAGGGGAAGGGGGAATAGAGACCCAGTACTTC. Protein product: CASSPGEGGIETQYF.

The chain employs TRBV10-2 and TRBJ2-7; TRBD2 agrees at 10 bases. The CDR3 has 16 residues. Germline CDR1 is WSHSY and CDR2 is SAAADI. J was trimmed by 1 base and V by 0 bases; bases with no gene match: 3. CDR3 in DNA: TGCGCCAGCAGTGAGTCGAGCGGGAGGGTATCCTACGAGCAGTACTTC. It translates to CASSESSGRVSYEQYF.

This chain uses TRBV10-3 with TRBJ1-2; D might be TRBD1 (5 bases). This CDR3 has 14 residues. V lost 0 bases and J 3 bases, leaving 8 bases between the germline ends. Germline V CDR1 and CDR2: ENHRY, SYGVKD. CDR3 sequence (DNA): TGTGCCATCAGTGAGTCAGCAGGGTACTATGGCTACACCTTC. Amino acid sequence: CAISESAGYYGYTF.

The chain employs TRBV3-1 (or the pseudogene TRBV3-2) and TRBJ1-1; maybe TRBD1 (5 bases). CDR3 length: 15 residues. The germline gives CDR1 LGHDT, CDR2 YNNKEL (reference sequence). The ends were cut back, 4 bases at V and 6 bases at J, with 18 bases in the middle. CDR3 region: CASSLTGTDTPEAFF. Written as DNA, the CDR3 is TGTGCCAGCAGCCTCACCGGGACTGATACTCCTGAAGCTTTCTTT.

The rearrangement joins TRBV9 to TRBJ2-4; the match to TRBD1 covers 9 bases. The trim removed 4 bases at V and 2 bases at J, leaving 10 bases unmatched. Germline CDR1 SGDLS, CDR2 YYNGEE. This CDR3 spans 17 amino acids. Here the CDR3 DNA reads TGTGCCAGCAGCCTTTCGGACAGGGGCATTACCAAAAACATTCAGTACTTC. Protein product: CASSLSDRGITKNIQYF. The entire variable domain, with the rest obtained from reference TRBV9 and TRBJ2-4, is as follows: DSGVTQTPKHLITATGQRVTLRCSPRSGDLSVYWYQQSLDQGLQFLIQYYNGEERAKGNILERFSAQQFPDLHSELNLSSLELGDSALYFCASSLSDRGITKNIQYFGAGTRLSVL.

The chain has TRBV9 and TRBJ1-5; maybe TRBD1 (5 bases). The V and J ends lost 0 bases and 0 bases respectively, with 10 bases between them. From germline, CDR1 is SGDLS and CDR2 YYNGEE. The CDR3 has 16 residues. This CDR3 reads CASSVGGEGSNQPQHF. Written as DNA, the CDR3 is TGTGCCAGCAGCGTAGGAGGGGAGGGTAGCAATCAGCCCCAGCATTTT.

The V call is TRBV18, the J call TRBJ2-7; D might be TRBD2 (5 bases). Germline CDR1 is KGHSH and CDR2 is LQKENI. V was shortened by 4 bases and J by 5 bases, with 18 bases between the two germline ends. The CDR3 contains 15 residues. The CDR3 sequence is CASSRGPTKADEQYF. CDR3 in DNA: TGTGCCAGCTCACGAGGGCCTACCAAGGCAGACGAGCAGTACTTC.

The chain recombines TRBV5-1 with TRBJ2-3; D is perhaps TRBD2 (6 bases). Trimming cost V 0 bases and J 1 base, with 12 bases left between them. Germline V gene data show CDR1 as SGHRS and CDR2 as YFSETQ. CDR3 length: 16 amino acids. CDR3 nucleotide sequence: TGCGCCAGCAGCTTGGCCCAGGGCGGGGGCACAGATACGCAGTATTTT. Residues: CASSLAQGGGTDTQYF.

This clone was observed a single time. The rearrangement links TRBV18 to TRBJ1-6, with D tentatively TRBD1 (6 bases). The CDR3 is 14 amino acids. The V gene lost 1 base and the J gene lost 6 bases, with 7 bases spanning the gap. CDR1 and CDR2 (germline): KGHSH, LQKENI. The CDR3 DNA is TGTGCCAGCTCACCACGACAGGCTAATTCACCCCTCCACTTT. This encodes CASSPRQANSPLHF.

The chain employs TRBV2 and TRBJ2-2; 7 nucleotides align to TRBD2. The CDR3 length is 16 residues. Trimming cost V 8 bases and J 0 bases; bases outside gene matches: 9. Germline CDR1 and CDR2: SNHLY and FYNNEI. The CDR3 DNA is TGTGCCAGCCACCCTGGGGGGGGATCGAACACCGGGGAGCTGTTTTTT. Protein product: CASHPGGGSNTGELFF. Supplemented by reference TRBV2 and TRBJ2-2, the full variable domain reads EPEVTQTPSHQVTQMGQEVILRCVPISNHLYFYWYRQILGQKVEFLVSFYNNEISEKSEIFDDQFSVERPDGSNFTLKIRSTKLEDSAMYFCASHPGGGSNTGELFFGEGSRLTVL.

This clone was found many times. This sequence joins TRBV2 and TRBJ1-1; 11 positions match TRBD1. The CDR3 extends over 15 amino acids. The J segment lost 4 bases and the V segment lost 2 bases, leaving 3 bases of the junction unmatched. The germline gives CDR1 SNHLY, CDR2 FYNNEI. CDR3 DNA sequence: TGTGCCAGCAGTGAATGGGACAGGGGGGGCACTGAAGCTTTCTTT. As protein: CASSEWDRGGTEAFF. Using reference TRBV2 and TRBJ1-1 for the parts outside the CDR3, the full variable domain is EPEVTQTPSHQVTQMGQEVILRCVPISNHLYFYWYRQILGQKVEFLVSFYNNEISEKSEIFDDQFSVERPDGSNFTLKIRSTKLEDSAMYFCASSEWDRGGTEAFFGQGTRLTVV.

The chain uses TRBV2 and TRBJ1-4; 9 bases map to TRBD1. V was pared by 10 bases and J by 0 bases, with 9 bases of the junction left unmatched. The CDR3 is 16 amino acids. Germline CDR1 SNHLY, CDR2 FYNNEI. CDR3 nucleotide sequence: TGTGCCACCCTTGACAGGGGGTATGCAACTAATGAAAAACTGTTTTTT. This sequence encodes CATLDRGYATNEKLFF.

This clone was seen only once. The CDR3 is CAISEAGTGTGYTF. CDR3 in DNA: TGTGCCATCAGTGAGGCCGGGACAGGGACAGGCTACACCTTC. The chain carries TRBV10-3 and TRBJ1-2, with 9 nucleotides matching TRBD1. V shed 2 bases and J 8 bases; nucleotides not matched to a gene: 6. The CDR3 has 14 residues. The germline CDR1 and CDR2 sequences are ENHRY and SYGVKD.

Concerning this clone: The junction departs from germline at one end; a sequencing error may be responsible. As DNA, the CDR3 is TGTGCCGGCAGCCCAGGGGGCCAACCCGGGGAGCTGTTTTTT. It translates to CAGSPGGQPGELFF. The chain joins TRBV6-2 or TRBV6-3 to TRBJ2-2; 8 bases are a match to TRBD1. CDR1 is MNHEY and CDR2 is SVGEGT in the germline V gene. This CDR3 has 14 amino acids.

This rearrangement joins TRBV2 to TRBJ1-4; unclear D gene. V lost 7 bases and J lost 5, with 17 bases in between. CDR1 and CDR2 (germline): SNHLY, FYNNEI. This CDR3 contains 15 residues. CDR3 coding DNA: TGTGCCAGCACTAGAGTGGGTGCCTTAAATGAAAAACTGTTTTTT. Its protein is CASTRVGALNEKLFF.

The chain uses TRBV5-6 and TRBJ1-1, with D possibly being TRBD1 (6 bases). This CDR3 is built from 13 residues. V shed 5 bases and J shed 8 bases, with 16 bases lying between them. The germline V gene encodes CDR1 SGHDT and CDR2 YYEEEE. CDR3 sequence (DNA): TGTGCCAGCAGACCGCTTCAGACAGGAGAAGCTTTCTTT. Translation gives CASRPLQTGEAFF.

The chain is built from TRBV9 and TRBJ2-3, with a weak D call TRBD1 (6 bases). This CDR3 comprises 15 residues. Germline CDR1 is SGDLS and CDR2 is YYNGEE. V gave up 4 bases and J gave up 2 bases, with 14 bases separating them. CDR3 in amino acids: CASSPRTVLTDTQYF. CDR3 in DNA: TGTGCCAGCAGCCCCCGGACAGTCCTCACAGATACGCAGTATTTT. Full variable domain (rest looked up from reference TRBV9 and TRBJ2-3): DSGVTQTPKHLITATGQRVTLRCSPRSGDLSVYWYQQSLDQGLQFLIQYYNGEERAKGNILERFSAQQFPDLHSELNLSSLELGDSALYFCASSPRTVLTDTQYFGPGTRLTVL.

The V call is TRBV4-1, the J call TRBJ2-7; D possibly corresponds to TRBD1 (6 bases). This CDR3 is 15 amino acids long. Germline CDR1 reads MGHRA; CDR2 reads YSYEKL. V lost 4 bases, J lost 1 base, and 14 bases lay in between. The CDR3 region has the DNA TGCGCCAGCAGCCCACGGGACACTACATCCTACGAGCAGTACTTC. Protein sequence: CASSPRDTTSYEQYF.

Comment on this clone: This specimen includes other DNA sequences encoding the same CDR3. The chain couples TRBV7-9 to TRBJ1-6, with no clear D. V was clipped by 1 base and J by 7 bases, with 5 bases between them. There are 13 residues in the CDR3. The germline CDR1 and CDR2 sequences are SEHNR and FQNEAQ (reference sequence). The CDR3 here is CASSLGGNSPLHF. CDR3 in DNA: TGTGCCAGCAGCTTAGGTGGCAATTCACCCCTCCACTTT. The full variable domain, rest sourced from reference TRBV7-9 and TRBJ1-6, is DTGVSQNPRHKITKRGQNVTFRCDPISEHNRLYWYRQTLGQGPEFLTYFQNEAQLEKSRLLSDRFSAERPKGSFSTLEIQRTEQGDSAMYLCASSLGGNSPLHFGNGTRLTVT.

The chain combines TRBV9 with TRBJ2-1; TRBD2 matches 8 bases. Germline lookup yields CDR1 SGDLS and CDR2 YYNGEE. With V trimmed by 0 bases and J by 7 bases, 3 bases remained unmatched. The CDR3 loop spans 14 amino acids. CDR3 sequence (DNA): TGTGCCAGCAGCGTAGCGGGGGGGCGTAATGAGCAGTTCTTC. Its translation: CASSVAGGRNEQFF.

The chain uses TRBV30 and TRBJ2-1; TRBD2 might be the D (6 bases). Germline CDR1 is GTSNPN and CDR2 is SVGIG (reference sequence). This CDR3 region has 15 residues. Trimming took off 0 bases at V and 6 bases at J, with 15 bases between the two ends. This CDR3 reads CAWSVWPSVSNEQFF. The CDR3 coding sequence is TGTGCCTGGAGTGTATGGCCTAGCGTGAGCAATGAGCAGTTCTTC.

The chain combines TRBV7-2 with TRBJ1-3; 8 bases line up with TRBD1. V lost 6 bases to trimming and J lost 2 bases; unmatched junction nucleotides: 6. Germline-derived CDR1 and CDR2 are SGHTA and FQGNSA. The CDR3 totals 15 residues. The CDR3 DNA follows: TGTGCCAGCAGTCCTAGGACAGGGACTGGAAACACCATATATTTT. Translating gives CASSPRTGTGNTIYF.